The 2 T cell receptor beta chains listed next were all sequenced from one sample in a study of blood T cells in healthy people across ages. A second roughly 6 to 11 cycle PCR used barcoded and J-beta primers. MiXCR was run by TCRdb on the 5' RACE reads, yielding one entry per CDR3 protein. The repertoire holds over 1,500,000 distinct CDR3 sequences, more than 35% seen once, with more than 20% in the top ten. The sequenced sample was blood. The receptor set was obtained from a human donor in good health.

The chain is built from TRBV2 and TRBJ2-1; 9 positions agree with TRBD1. Germline CDR1 reads SNHLY; CDR2 reads FYNNEI. Germline trimming cut 4 bases from V and 7 bases from J; bases unmatched to any gene: 8. This CDR3 is 15 amino acids long. The CDR3 nucleotides read TGTGCCAGCAGTGGAGAGGGACAGGGTGAGAATGAGCAGTTCTTC. It codes for CASSGEGQGENEQFF.

The chain is built from TRBV27 and TRBJ2-5, with a tentative D call TRBD2 (6 bases). Trimming pared 7 bases from V and 3 bases from J, leaving 12 bases between. CDR1 and CDR2 (germline): MNHEY, SMNVEV (reference sequence). The CDR3 runs to 13 residues. The CDR3 loop reads CASTGAQEETQYF. Written as DNA, the CDR3 is TGTGCCAGCACGGGAGCGCAGGAAGAGACCCAGTACTTC.